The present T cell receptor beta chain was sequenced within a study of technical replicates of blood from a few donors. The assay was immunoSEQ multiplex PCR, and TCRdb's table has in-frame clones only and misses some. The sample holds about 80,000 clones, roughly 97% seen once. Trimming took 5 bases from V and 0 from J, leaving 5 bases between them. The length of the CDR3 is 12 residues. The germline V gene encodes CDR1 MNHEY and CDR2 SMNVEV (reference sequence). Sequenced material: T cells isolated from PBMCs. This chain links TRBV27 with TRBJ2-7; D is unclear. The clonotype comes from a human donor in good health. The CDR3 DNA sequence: TGTGCCAGCAGTCCCAACTCCTACGAGCAGTACTTC. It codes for CASSPNSYEQYF.